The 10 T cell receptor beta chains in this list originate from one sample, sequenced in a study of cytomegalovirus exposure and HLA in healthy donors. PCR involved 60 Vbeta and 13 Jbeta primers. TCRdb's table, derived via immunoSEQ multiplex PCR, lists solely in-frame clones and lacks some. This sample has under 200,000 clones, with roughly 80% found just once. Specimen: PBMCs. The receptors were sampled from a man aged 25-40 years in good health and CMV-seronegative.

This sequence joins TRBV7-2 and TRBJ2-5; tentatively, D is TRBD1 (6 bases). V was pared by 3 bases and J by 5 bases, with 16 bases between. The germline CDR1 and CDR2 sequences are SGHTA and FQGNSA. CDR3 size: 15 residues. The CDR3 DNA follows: TGTGCCAGCAGCTTTGGGGGCGGTGTAAGGGAGACCCAGTACTTC. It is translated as CASSFGGGVRETQYF.

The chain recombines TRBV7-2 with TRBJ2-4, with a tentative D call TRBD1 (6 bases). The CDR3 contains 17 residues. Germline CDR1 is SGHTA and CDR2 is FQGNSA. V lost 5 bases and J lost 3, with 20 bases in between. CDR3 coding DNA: TGTGCCAGCAGCAGGGGGACCCCAATCGAAGTCAAAAACATTCAGTACTTC. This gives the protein CASSRGTPIEVKNIQYF.

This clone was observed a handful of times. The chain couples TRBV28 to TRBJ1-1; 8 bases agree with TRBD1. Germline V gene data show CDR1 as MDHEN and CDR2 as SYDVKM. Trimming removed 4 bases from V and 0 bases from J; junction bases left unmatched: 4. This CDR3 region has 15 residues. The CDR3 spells CASSSGQGMNTEAFF. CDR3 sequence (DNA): TGTGCCAGCAGTTCCGGACAGGGAATGAACACTGAAGCTTTCTTT.

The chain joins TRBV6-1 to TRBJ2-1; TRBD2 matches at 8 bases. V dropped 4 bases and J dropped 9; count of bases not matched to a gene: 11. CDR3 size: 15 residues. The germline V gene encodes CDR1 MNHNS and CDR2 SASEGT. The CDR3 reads CASSGVGLESSEQFF. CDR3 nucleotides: TGTGCCAGCAGTGGGGTGGGACTAGAGTCGAGTGAGCAGTTCTTC.

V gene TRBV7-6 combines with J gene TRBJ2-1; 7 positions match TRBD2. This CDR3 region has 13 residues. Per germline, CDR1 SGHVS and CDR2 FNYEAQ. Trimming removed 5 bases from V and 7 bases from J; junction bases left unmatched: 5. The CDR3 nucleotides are TGTGCCAGCAGCCAAACTAGCGTAAATGAGCAGTTCTTC. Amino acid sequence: CASSQTSVNEQFF. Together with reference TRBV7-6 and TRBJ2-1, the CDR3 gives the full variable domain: GAGVSQSPRYKVTKRGQDVALRCDPISGHVSLYWYRQALGQGPEFLTYFNYEAQQDKSGLPNDRFSAERPEGSISTLTIQRTEQRDSAMYRCASSQTSVNEQFFGPGTRLTVL.

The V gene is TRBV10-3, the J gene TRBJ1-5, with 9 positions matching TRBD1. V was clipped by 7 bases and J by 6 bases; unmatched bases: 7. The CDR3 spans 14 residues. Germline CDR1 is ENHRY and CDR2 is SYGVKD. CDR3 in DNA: TGTGCCATCAAAGGACAGGGGTTCGGTCAGCCCCAGCATTTT. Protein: CAIKGQGFGQPQHF.

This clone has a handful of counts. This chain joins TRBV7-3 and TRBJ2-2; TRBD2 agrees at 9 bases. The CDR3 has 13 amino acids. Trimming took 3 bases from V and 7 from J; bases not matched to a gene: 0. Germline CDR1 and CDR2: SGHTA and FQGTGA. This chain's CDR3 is CASSLTSGGELFF. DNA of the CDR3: TGTGCCAGCAGCTTGACTAGCGGCGGGGAGCTGTTTTTT.

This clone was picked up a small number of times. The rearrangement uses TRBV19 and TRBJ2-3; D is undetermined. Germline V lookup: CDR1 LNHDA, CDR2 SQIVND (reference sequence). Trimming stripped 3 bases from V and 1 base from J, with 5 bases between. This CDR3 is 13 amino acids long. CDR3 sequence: CASSIQGTDTQYF. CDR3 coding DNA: TGTGCCAGTAGTATTCAGGGCACAGATACGCAGTATTTT.

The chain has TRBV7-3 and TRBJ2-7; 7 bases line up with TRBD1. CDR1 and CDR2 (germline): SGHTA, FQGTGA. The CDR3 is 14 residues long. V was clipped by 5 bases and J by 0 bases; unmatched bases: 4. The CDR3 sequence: CASSPQGDSYEQYF. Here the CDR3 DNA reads TGTGCCAGCAGCCCCCAGGGGGACTCCTACGAGCAGTACTTC.

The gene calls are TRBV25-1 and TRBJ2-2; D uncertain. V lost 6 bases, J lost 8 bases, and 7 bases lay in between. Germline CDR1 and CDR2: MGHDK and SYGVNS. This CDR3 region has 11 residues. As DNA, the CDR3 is TGTGCCAGCAGCGGTGCAGGGGAGCTGTTTTTT. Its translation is CASSGAGELFF. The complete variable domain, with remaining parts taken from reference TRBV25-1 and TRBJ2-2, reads EADIYQTPRYLVIGTGKKITLECSQTMGHDKMYWYQQDPGMELHLIHYSYGVNSTEKGDLSSESTVSRIRTEHFPLTLESARPSHTSQYLCASSGAGELFFGEGSRLTVL.